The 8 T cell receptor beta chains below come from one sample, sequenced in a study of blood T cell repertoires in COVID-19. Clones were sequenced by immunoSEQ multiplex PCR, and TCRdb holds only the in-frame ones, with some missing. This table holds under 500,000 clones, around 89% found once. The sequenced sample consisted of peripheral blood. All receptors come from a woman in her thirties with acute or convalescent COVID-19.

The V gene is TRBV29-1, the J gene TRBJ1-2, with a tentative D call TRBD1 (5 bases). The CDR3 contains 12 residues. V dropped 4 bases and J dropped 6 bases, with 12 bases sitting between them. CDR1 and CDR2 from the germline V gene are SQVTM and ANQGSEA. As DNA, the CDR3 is TGCAGCGTTGGGTTCCAGGGCCATGGCTACACCTTC. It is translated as CSVGFQGHGYTF.

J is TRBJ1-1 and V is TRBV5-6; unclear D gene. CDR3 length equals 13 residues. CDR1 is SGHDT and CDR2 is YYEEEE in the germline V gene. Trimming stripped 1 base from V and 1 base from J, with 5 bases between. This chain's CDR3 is CASSLLENTEAFF. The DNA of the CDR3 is TGTGCCAGCAGCTTGTTAGAGAACACTGAAGCTTTCTTT.

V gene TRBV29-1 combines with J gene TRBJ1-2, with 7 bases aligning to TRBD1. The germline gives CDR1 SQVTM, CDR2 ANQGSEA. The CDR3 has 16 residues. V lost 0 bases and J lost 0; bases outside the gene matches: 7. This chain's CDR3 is CSVEDLSTGANYGYTF. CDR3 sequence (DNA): TGCAGCGTTGAAGATCTTTCTACAGGGGCTAACTATGGCTACACCTTC.

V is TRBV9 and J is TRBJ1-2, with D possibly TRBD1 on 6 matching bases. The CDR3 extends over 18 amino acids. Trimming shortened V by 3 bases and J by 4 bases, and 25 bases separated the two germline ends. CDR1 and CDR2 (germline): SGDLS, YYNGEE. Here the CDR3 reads CASSASRSTGQGAYGYTF. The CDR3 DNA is TGTGCCAGCAGCGCATCTCGTTCGACAGGCCAAGGGGCCTATGGCTACACCTTC.

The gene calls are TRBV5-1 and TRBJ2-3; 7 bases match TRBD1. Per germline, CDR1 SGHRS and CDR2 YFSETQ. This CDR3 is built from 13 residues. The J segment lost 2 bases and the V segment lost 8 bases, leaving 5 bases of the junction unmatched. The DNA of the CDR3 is TGCGCCAGTGCCGGGACAGACACAGATACGCAGTATTTT. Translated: CASAGTDTDTQYF.

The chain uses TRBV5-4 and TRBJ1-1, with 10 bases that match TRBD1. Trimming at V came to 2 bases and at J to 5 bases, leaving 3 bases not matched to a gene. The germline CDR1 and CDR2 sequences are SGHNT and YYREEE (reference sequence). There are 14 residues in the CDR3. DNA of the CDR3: TGTGCCAGCAGCTTCCGACAGGGGGCTACTGAAGCTTTCTTT. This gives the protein CASSFRQGATEAFF.

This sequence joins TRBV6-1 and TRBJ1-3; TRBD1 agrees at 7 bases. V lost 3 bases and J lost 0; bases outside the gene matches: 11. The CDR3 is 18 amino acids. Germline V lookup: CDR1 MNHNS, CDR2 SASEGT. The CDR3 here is CASSDYRGLTPSGNTIYF. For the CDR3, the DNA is TGTGCCAGCAGTGACTACAGGGGCCTGACCCCCTCTGGAAACACCATATATTTT.

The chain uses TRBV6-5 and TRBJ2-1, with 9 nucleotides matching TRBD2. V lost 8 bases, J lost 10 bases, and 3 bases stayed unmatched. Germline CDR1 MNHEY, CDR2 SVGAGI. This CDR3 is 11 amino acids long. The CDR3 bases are TGTGCCAGCGTCCTAGCGGGGGAGCAGTTCTTC. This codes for CASVLAGEQFF.